Listed here are 31 T cell receptor beta chains from one sample, sequenced in a study of cytomegalovirus exposure and HLA in healthy donors. With 60 Vbeta and 13 Jbeta primers, the PCR was carried out. Produced via immunoSEQ multiplex PCR; TCRdb's table is partial and in-frame only. The sample includes approximately 200,000 clones, roughly 83% of them seen just once. The sequenced sample consisted of PBMCs. The receptors derive from a girl aged 10 to 17 in good health and CMV-seronegative.

The chain links TRBV7-9 to TRBJ2-7; D might be TRBD2 (6 bases). Germline V gene sequence: CDR1 SEHNR, CDR2 FQNEAQ (reference sequence). Trimming took 5 bases from V and 7 from J, leaving 15 bases between them. The CDR3 totals 13 residues. The chain's CDR3 is CASSDGPGGEQYF. The CDR3 region has the DNA TGTGCCAGCAGCGATGGGCCCGGGGGAGAGCAGTACTTC.

A few counts support this clone. This rearrangement joins TRBV4-3 to TRBJ1-1; D is perhaps TRBD1 (6 bases). V was pared by 0 bases and J by 5 bases, with 10 bases between. The CDR3 has 14 amino acids. Germline values: CDR1 LGHNA, CDR2 YSLEER. The CDR3 nucleotides are TGCGCCAGCAGCCAAGATGGGAGGGGGACTGAAGCTTTCTTT. Encoded protein: CASSQDGRGTEAFF.

V usage is TRBV6-4 and J usage is TRBJ2-1; the D is unclear. The CDR3 runs 13 residues. CDR1 and CDR2 from the germline V gene are MRHNA and SNTAGT. V gave up 3 bases and J gave up 5 bases, with 8 bases separating them. Here the CDR3 DNA reads TGTGCCAGCAGTGAGAGGCTCAACAATGAGCAGTTCTTC. Its protein is CASSERLNNEQFF.

V usage is TRBV28 and J usage is TRBJ1-2, with D perhaps matching TRBD1 (5 bases). Looked up from germline, CDR1 is MDHEN and CDR2 is SYDVKM. V shed 6 bases and J shed 0 bases, with 14 bases lying between them. This CDR3 spans 15 amino acids. The CDR3 bases are TGTGCCAGCAGATCTCGAGGGACTTCTAACTATGGCTACACCTTC. Translating it yields CASRSRGTSNYGYTF.

The chain uses TRBV10-1 and TRBJ1-3; D is undetermined. Germline values: CDR1 WNHNN, CDR2 SYGVQD (reference sequence). This CDR3 is built from 14 residues. Trimming pared 7 bases from V and 0 bases from J, leaving 10 bases between. The CDR3 sequence is CASKPHGSGNTIYF. CDR3 in DNA: TGCGCCAGCAAACCCCACGGCTCTGGAAACACCATATATTTT.

V gene TRBV27 combines with J gene TRBJ2-5; 7 bases match TRBD2. J lost 4 bases, V lost 8 bases, and 10 bases had no gene match. Germline assignment: CDR1 MNHEY and CDR2 SMNVEV (reference sequence). This CDR3 is built from 14 residues. CDR3 bases: TGTGCCAGCTGGGAAGCGGGGCCTTTAGAGACCCAGTACTTC. It specifies CASWEAGPLETQYF.

This sequence joins TRBV19 and TRBJ1-5, with D possibly matching TRBD1 (6 bases). Germline CDR1 reads LNHDA; CDR2 reads SQIVND (reference sequence). The CDR3 is 12 residues long. Trimming cost V 8 bases and J 13 bases, with 18 bases left between them. This CDR3 reads CASWGGFRGQHF. CDR3 nucleotides: TGTGCCAGTTGGGGAGGGTTCAGGGGACAGCATTTT. Complete variable domain (other parts from reference TRBV19 and TRBJ1-5): DGGITQSPKYLFRKEGQNVTLSCEQNLNHDAMYWYRQDPGQGLRLIYYSQIVNDFQKGDIAEGYSVSREKKESFPLTVTSAQKNPTAFYLCASWGGFRGQHFGDGTRLSIL.

This chain uses TRBV4-3 with TRBJ2-7; 8 bases are a match to TRBD2. Losses at the gene ends were 0 bases for V and 2 bases for J; bases not matched to a gene: 3. The CDR3 runs 15 residues. Germline values: CDR1 LGHNA, CDR2 YSLEER. The CDR3 DNA sequence: TGCGCCAGCAGCCAAGAACGGGGGGGAGCCTACGAGCAGTACTTC. Its translation: CASSQERGGAYEQYF.

The V call is TRBV11-2, the J call TRBJ1-6; D unclear. This CDR3 comprises 13 residues. CDR1 and CDR2 (germline): SGHAT, FQNNGV. Deletions cut 2 bases from V and 7 bases from J, with 6 bases between. The CDR3 spells CASSLNANSPLHF. In DNA, the CDR3 is TGTGCCAGCAGCTTAAACGCGAATTCACCCCTCCACTTT.

V is TRBV28 and J is TRBJ1-1, with D maybe TRBD1 (5 bases). The germline V gene encodes CDR1 MDHEN and CDR2 SYDVKM. The CDR3 runs 18 residues. V lost 2 bases to trimming and J lost 5 bases, with 24 bases between them. The CDR3 reads CASSLRSSTDMFGTEAFF. The CDR3 DNA reads TGTGCCAGCAGTTTAAGAAGTTCGACAGACATGTTCGGGACTGAAGCTTTCTTT. Drawing the rest from reference TRBV28 and TRBJ1-1, the complete variable domain is DVKVTQSSRYLVKRTGEKVFLECVQDMDHENMFWYRQDPGLGLRLIYFSYDVKMKEKGDIPEGYSVSREKKERFSLILESASTNQTSMYLCASSLRSSTDMFGTEAFFGQGTRLTVV.

The V gene is TRBV5-1, the J gene TRBJ2-1; no clear D gene. V gave up 0 bases and J gave up 8 bases, with 9 bases separating them. CDR1 is SGHRS, CDR2 YFSETQ, per germline. There are 13 residues in the CDR3. CDR3 in DNA: TGCGCCAGCAGCTTGGTCGTCACTGATGAGCAGTTCTTC. Protein product: CASSLVVTDEQFF. The full variable domain, completed using reference TRBV5-1 and TRBJ2-1, is KAGVTQTPRYLIKTRGQQVTLSCSPISGHRSVSWYQQTPGQGLQFLFEYFSETQRNKGNFPGRFSGRQFSNSRSEMNVSTLELGDSALYLCASSLVVTDEQFFGPGTRLTVL.

J is TRBJ2-1 and V is TRBV7-9, with 7 bases identical to TRBD2. V was pared by 2 bases and J by 4 bases, with 11 bases of the junction left unmatched. Germline values: CDR1 SEHNR, CDR2 FQNEAQ (reference sequence). This CDR3 is built from 17 residues. The CDR3 reads CASSLLSRREGYNEQFF. Written as DNA, the CDR3 is TGTGCCAGCAGCTTACTGTCGAGGAGGGAGGGTTACAATGAGCAGTTCTTC. The complete variable domain, with remaining parts taken from reference TRBV7-9 and TRBJ2-1, reads DTGVSQNPRHKITKRGQNVTFRCDPISEHNRLYWYRQTLGQGPEFLTYFQNEAQLEKSRLLSDRFSAERPKGSFSTLEIQRTEQGDSAMYLCASSLLSRREGYNEQFFGPGTRLTVL.

Comments on this clone: Its ends do not fully match the called genes, so a read error is possible. The chain couples TRBV7-9 to TRBJ1-5; D possibly corresponds to TRBD1 (6 bases). The CDR3 is 15 residues long. Germline-derived CDR1 and CDR2 are SEHNR and FQNEAQ (reference sequence). CDR3 coding DNA: TGTTCCAGCAGCGGTTTAGGGGGGGGAAATCAGCCCCAGCATTTT. Its protein product is CSSSGLGGGNQPQHF.

The chain links TRBV25-1 to TRBJ2-3, with TRBD2 matching 8 bases. V gave up 8 bases and J gave up 1 base; unmatched junction bases: 8. Germline CDR1 and CDR2: MGHDK and SYGVNS. The CDR3 contains 15 residues. Here the CDR3 DNA reads TGTGCCAGCGCCCGGGAGGGCTGGGGCACAGATACGCAGTATTTT. Its protein product is CASAREGWGTDTQYF.

The CDR3 is CSATLALHNEQFF. CDR3 DNA sequence: TGCAGCGCAACTCTAGCTCTCCACAATGAGCAGTTCTTC. This chain joins TRBV29-1 and TRBJ2-1, with D perhaps matching TRBD2 (5 bases). Germline V gene lookup returns CDR1 SQVTM and CDR2 ANQGSEA. This CDR3 is built from 13 residues. Trimming took 7 bases from V and 5 from J, leaving 15 bases between them.

This clone was recorded only once. The chain recombines TRBV15 with TRBJ1-2; no definite D call. The CDR3 has 13 amino acids. Germline V lookup: CDR1 LNHNV, CDR2 YYDKDF (reference sequence). V was pared by 0 bases and J by 6 bases, with 8 bases between. The CDR3 coding sequence is TGTGCCACCAGCAGAGAACGGTTCCATGGCTACACCTTC. This sequence encodes CATSRERFHGYTF. The whole variable domain, filled in from reference TRBV15 and TRBJ1-2, reads DAMVIQNPRYQVTQFGKPVTLSCSQTLNHNVMYWYQQKSSQAPKLLFHYYDKDFNNEADTPDNFQSRRPNTSFCFLDIRSPGLGDTAMYLCATSRERFHGYTFGSGTRLTVV.

The rearrangement links TRBV9 to TRBJ1-6; 8 bases are shared with TRBD1. The CDR3 totals 15 residues. Germline V gene sequence: CDR1 SGDLS, CDR2 YYNGEE. Trimming took 7 bases from V and 9 from J; bases not matched to a gene: 12. The CDR3: CASGSAGDRSSPLHF. DNA of the CDR3: TGTGCCAGCGGCTCCGCGGGGGACAGGAGTTCACCCCTCCACTTT.

The chain combines TRBV7-8 with TRBJ1-1; the D is unclear. The CDR3 consists of 16 residues. Germline CDR1 and CDR2: SGHVS and FQNEAQ. Trimming removed 1 base at V and 1 base at J, with 13 bases between. The chain's CDR3 is CASSLERGLRNTEAFF. DNA of the CDR3: TGTGCCAGCAGCTTAGAACGAGGTCTGAGGAACACTGAAGCTTTCTTT.

The chain employs TRBV15 and TRBJ1-1, with 10 bases aligning to TRBD1. V lost 1 base to trimming and J lost 3 bases; unmatched junction nucleotides: 11. This CDR3 is built from 18 residues. Germline CDR1 reads LNHNV; CDR2 reads YYDKDF (reference sequence). Written as DNA, the CDR3 is TGTGCCACCAGCAGAGGGGGAGCGGGGACAGGGGAGGACACTGAAGCTTTCTTT. It yields the protein CATSRGGAGTGEDTEAFF.

This chain uses TRBV6-1 with TRBJ2-5; maybe TRBD2 (5 bases). V lost 11 bases and J lost 5, with 15 bases in between. The CDR3 runs 12 residues. Germline lookup yields CDR1 MNHNS and CDR2 SASEGT. The CDR3 here is CACTGTRETQYF. The CDR3 DNA reads TGTGCCTGCACCGGAACTAGGGAGACCCAGTACTTC.

This chain uses TRBV30 with TRBJ1-2, with TRBD1 as a possible D gene (6 bases). The CDR3 runs to 15 residues. Trimming cost V 2 bases and J 8 bases, with 21 bases left between them. The germline gives CDR1 GTSNPN, CDR2 SVGIG (reference sequence). CDR3: CAWSRGGKGGGGYTF. For the CDR3, the DNA is TGTGCCTGGAGTAGGGGGGGGAAGGGAGGTGGCGGCTACACCTTC.

This clone turned up a few times. The chain combines TRBV7-2 with TRBJ2-2, with D perhaps TRBD1 (6 bases). Trimming pared 3 bases from V and 15 bases from J, leaving 14 bases between. Looked up from germline, CDR1 is SGHTA and CDR2 is FQGNSA. CDR3 size: 12 residues. Here the CDR3 reads CASSFNGQGMFF. CDR3 coding DNA: TGTGCCAGCAGCTTTAACGGGCAGGGGATGTTTTTT. Combining the CDR3 with reference TRBV7-2 and TRBJ2-2 gives the whole variable domain GAGVSQSPSNKVTEKGKDVELRCDPISGHTALYWYRQSLGQGLEFLIYFQGNSAPDKSGLPSDRFSAERTGGSVSTLTIQRTQQEDSAVYLCASSFNGQGMFFGEGSRLTVL.

V and J are TRBV10-3 and TRBJ2-7; no firm D call. CDR3 length: 15 residues. CDR1 is ENHRY and CDR2 is SYGVKD in the germline V gene. V lost 3 bases, J lost 6 bases, and 18 bases lay in between. The CDR3 nucleotides are TGTGCCATCAGTGAACCCCGCCGGAGAATACCCGAGCAGTACTTC. It is translated as CAISEPRRRIPEQYF.

The rearrangement links TRBV12-5 to TRBJ1-1, with D possibly TRBD1 on 5 matching bases. This CDR3 contains 13 residues. Per germline, CDR1 LGHNT and CDR2 FRNRAP. V was shortened by 3 bases and J by 7 bases, with 12 bases between the two germline ends. CDR3 sequence (DNA): TGTGCTAGTGGTTTCGGGGGAAACGGTGAAGCTTTCTTT. It specifies CASGFGGNGEAFF.

This CDR3 is CASSKSSPRVKADTQYF. In DNA, the CDR3 is TGTGCCAGCAGCAAATCTTCCCCCAGGGTTAAGGCAGATACGCAGTATTTT. This sequence joins TRBV21-1 and TRBJ2-3; the table calls TRBD1, which could not be checked here. TRBV21-1 is flagged as a pseudogene. The CDR3 runs 17 residues.

The V and J genes are TRBV5-8 and TRBJ1-1, with TRBD1 matching 7 bases. The V segment lost 1 base and the J segment 10 bases; nucleotides outside the gene matches: 7. This CDR3 has 13 residues. Germline V gene lookup returns CDR1 SGHTS and CDR2 YDEGEE. Here the CDR3 reads CASSLKGAWGAFF. The DNA of the CDR3 is TGTGCCAGCAGCTTGAAGGGGGCATGGGGAGCTTTCTTT. The entire variable domain, with the rest obtained from reference TRBV5-8 and TRBJ1-1, is as follows: EAGVTQSPTHLIKTRGQQATLRCSPISGHTSVYWYQQALGLGLQFLLWYDEGEERNRGNFPPRFSGRQFPNYSSELNVNALELEDSALYLCASSLKGAWGAFFGQGTRLTVV.

The V gene is TRBV29-1, the J gene TRBJ2-5; 11 bases fit TRBD2. The J call may be incorrect, as the DNA end agrees better with TRBJ2-7. Germline CDR1 and CDR2: SQVTM and ANQGSEA. The CDR3 consists of 17 residues. The CDR3 is CSVEELPASGGYYEQYF. Here the CDR3 DNA reads TGCAGCGTTGAAGAGCTGCCCGCTAGCGGGGGGTATTACGAGCAGTACTTC.

The chain is built from TRBV18 and TRBJ2-1, with TRBD2 identical over 7 bases. Looked up from germline, CDR1 is KGHSH and CDR2 is LQKENI. This CDR3 comprises 17 residues. After removal of 3 bases from V and 3 bases from J, the junction contained 11 bases not matched to a gene. CDR3 sequence: CASSPGLTGLYYNEQFF. The CDR3 DNA reads as TGTGCCAGCTCACCCGGATTAACGGGACTATACTACAATGAGCAGTTCTTC.

The sample holds a few counts of this clone. This chain uses TRBV28 with TRBJ2-6; 7 bases line up with TRBD1. CDR3 length: 17 residues. Germline-derived CDR1 and CDR2 are MDHEN and SYDVKM. The junction had 10 bases not matched to a gene; V was cut back by 6 bases and J by 2 bases. The CDR3 DNA sequence: TGTGCCAGCAGCCCGAGCTCCAGGGGGACTGGGGCCAACGTCCTGACTTTC. This translates into CASSPSSRGTGANVLTF.

The V gene is TRBV11-2, the J gene TRBJ2-3; D may be TRBD2 (5 bases). The CDR3 totals 17 residues. CDR1 SGHAT and CDR2 FQNNGV come from the germline V gene. Deletions cut 6 bases from V and 4 bases from J, with 23 bases between. The CDR3 protein is CASSPNLDRGSADTQYF. The DNA of the CDR3 is TGTGCCAGCAGTCCTAATCTCGACCGGGGATCCGCAGATACGCAGTATTTT. Based on the CDR3 plus reference TRBV11-2 and TRBJ2-3, the full variable domain is EAGVAQSPRYKIIEKRQSVAFWCNPISGHATLYWYQQILGQGPKLLIQFQNNGVVDDSQLPKDRFSAERLKGVDSTLKIQPAKLEDSAVYLCASSPNLDRGSADTQYFGPGTRLTVL.

This clone occurred a few times. The V gene is TRBV5-8, the J gene TRBJ2-7, with 15 bases aligning to TRBD2. Germline V lookup: CDR1 SGHTS, CDR2 YDEGEE. J lost 8 bases, V lost 10 bases, and 19 bases had no gene match. The CDR3 totals 17 residues. CDR3 protein: CAREGLAGGVSRGQQYF. In DNA, the CDR3 is TGTGCCCGTGAAGGACTAGCGGGAGGGGTCTCAAGGGGCCAGCAGTACTTC.